The 9 T cell receptor beta chains below all came from one sample that was sequenced in a study of patients and donors after allogeneic stem cell transplantation. MiXCR, applied by TCRdb to the RT-PCR reads, yields one record per CDR3 protein. The sample shows 900,000 to 1,000,000 distinct CDR3 sequences, over 15% of them seen only once. Sequenced input: blood, either unsorted or a sorted T cell fraction (not recorded which). These receptors were obtained from a human donor who was either an allogeneic HSCT recipient or a stem cell or donor lymphocyte infusion donor (not recorded which). It is not recorded whose cells these are; they may come from a transplant donor.

The V gene is TRBV7-6, the J gene TRBJ2-3, with D maybe TRBD2 (5 bases). Germline-derived CDR1 and CDR2 are SGHVS and FNYEAQ. Trimming stripped 5 bases from V and 5 bases from J, with 17 bases between. The CDR3 loop spans 15 amino acids. The CDR3 protein is CASSPESRVGDTQYF. The DNA for the CDR3 is TGTGCCAGCAGCCCTGAATCGCGGGTCGGAGATACGCAGTATTTT.

This chain uses TRBV11-2 with TRBJ2-5; a possible D gene is TRBD2 (5 bases). Trimming took 1 base from V and 0 from J, leaving 15 bases between them. CDR3 length: 17 amino acids. The germline V gene has CDR1 SGHAT and CDR2 FQNNGV. The CDR3 sequence is CASSLGAAVNYQETQYF. As DNA, the CDR3 is TGTGCCAGCAGCTTAGGAGCGGCAGTGAATTACCAAGAGACCCAGTACTTC.

In its sample, this clonotype was seen a few times. V and J are TRBV20-1 and TRBJ2-1; TRBD1 matches 7 bases. Germline loops: CDR1 DFQATT, CDR2 SNEGSKA (reference sequence). The V and J ends lost 4 bases and 4 bases, in that order; junction bases with no gene match: 4. CDR3 length: 13 residues. CDR3 loop: CSAIDRDYNEQFF. CDR3 in DNA: TGCAGTGCTATAGACAGGGATTACAATGAGCAGTTCTTC.

J is TRBJ1-1 and V is TRBV27; D not certain. The CDR3 loop spans 13 amino acids. V was pared by 6 bases and J by 7 bases, with 15 bases between. Germline CDR1 is MNHEY and CDR2 is SMNVEV (reference sequence). The DNA for the CDR3 is TGTGCCAGCAGCCCTAAATGGGTCGGTGAAGCTTTCTTT. Protein: CASSPKWVGEAFF.

This rearrangement joins TRBV27 to TRBJ2-7, with 8 positions matching TRBD2. V was pared by 1 base and J by 5 bases, with 7 bases of the junction left unmatched. The CDR3 spans 15 residues. Germline-derived CDR1 and CDR2 are MNHEY and SMNVEV (reference sequence). The CDR3 nucleotides are TGTGCCAGCAGTTTATATTCCAGCGGGAGAGACGAGCAGTACTTC. This gives the protein CASSLYSSGRDEQYF.

The V gene is TRBV12-3 or TRBV12-4, the J gene TRBJ1-6; 9 nucleotides align to TRBD1. J was trimmed by 7 bases and V by 3 bases; bases with no gene match: 13. CDR3 size: 18 residues. In DNA, the CDR3 is TGTGCCAGCAGTTTCTCACAGGGGGCTAAGGCGGGAAATTCACCCCTCCACTTT. Translating gives CASSFSQGAKAGNSPLHF.

The chain is built from TRBV15 and TRBJ2-5, with 8 bases fitting TRBD1. The CDR3 is made up of 12 amino acids. Trimming removed 5 bases from V and 7 bases from J; junction bases left unmatched: 3. Germline CDR1 LNHNV, CDR2 YYDKDF (reference sequence). CDR3 protein: CATSGDRGTQYF. CDR3 DNA: TGTGCCACCAGCGGCGACAGGGGGACCCAGTACTTC.

This clonotype was seen a handful of times. This chain uses TRBV20-1 with TRBJ2-1, with D unresolved. Germline V lookup: CDR1 DFQATT, CDR2 SNEGSKA (reference sequence). Trimming shortened V by 3 bases and J by 7 bases, and 7 bases separated the two germline ends. This CDR3 spans 11 amino acids. CDR3 DNA: TGCAGTGCTAGTTGGCGGAATGAGCAGTTCTTC. Translation: CSASWRNEQFF.

This clonotype has just a few counts. CDR3 amino acids: CASRGGSIGYTF. Written as DNA, the CDR3 is TGTGCCAGCAGAGGGGGCTCCATTGGCTACACCTTC. This chain joins TRBV12-3 or TRBV12-4 and TRBJ1-2; TRBD1 aligns across 7 bases. The CDR3 sequence is 12 residues long. V dropped 6 bases and J dropped 7; count of bases not matched to a gene: 5.